The 21 T cell receptor beta chains below come from one sample, sequenced in a study of blood T cell repertoires in COVID-19. Clones were read by immunoSEQ multiplex PCR, and TCRdb kept only the in-frame ones, dropping some. The profile shows about 100,000 clones, approximately 84% of them singletons. Sequenced sample: peripheral blood. The receptors derive from a man aged 40-49 years with active or convalescent COVID-19.

V usage is TRBV7-2 and J usage is TRBJ1-5; 9 bases align to TRBD1. Per the germline V gene, CDR1 is SGHTA and CDR2 is FQGNSA. CDR3 length equals 16 residues. V gave up 5 bases and J gave up 2 bases; unmatched junction bases: 7. The CDR3 DNA reads as TGTGCCAGCAGCCCAGGGACAGGGCGAGGCAATCAGCCCCAGCATTTT. This codes for CASSPGTGRGNQPQHF.

This chain links TRBV12-3 or TRBV12-4 with TRBJ2-5; 9 bases are shared with TRBD1. The V gene end was trimmed by 9 bases and the J gene end by 5 bases; junction bases not matched to a gene: 7. This CDR3 contains 13 residues. CDR3 in DNA: TGTGCCAGTACAGGGGGCTTAAGGGAGACCCAGTACTTC. It is translated as CASTGGLRETQYF.

This rearrangement joins TRBV27 to TRBJ1-2; D unclear. Trimming took 6 bases from V and 4 from J, leaving 15 bases between them. CDR3 length: 14 amino acids. The germline gives CDR1 MNHEY, CDR2 SMNVEV (reference sequence). The DNA of the CDR3 is TGTGCCAGCAGGGCGCGGGGTTCTGGCTATGGCTACACCTTC. It yields the protein CASRARGSGYGYTF.

The rearrangement uses TRBV10-3 and TRBJ2-7, with a possible D match to TRBD1 (5 bases). This CDR3 has 14 amino acids. V was shortened by 5 bases and J by 0 bases, with 11 bases between the two germline ends. Germline-derived CDR1 and CDR2 are ENHRY and SYGVKD. This CDR3 reads CAISLGASSYEQYF. In nucleotides, the CDR3 is TGTGCCATCAGTTTAGGGGCCTCCTCCTACGAGCAGTACTTC.

The chain is built from TRBV3-1 (or the pseudogene TRBV3-2) and TRBJ2-7; D may be TRBD2 (6 bases). Per germline, CDR1 LGHDT and CDR2 YNNKEL (reference sequence). The V end lost 1 base, the J end lost 11 bases, and 15 bases lay between the germline ends. The CDR3 runs to 13 residues. The CDR3 DNA reads as TGTGCCAGCAGCCAAGGCCGGACGCCGGGGGAGTACTTC. Its translation is CASSQGRTPGEYF.

The chain carries TRBV18 and TRBJ2-4, with 7 bases that match TRBD1. This CDR3 is 14 amino acids long. CDR1 is KGHSH and CDR2 is LQKENI in the germline V gene. Trimming at V came to 3 bases and at J to 5 bases, leaving 4 bases not matched to a gene. CDR3 in amino acids: CASSPTGTENIQYF. The DNA of the CDR3 is TGTGCCAGCTCACCCACCGGGACAGAAAACATTCAGTACTTC.

The CDR3 coding sequence is TGTGCCAGCAGCTTAAACGCGCACCTCCCTGGTGAGCAGTTCTTC. It translates to CASSLNAHLPGEQFF. This chain joins TRBV7-3 and TRBJ2-1; D gene ambiguous. Germline V gene lookup returns CDR1 SGHTA and CDR2 FQGTGA. Trimming cost V 1 base and J 9 bases, with 16 bases left between them. The CDR3 is 15 residues long.

This clone was counted many times. The same CDR3 arises from other DNA sequences in this sample as well. The chain carries TRBV11-2 and TRBJ2-6; TRBD2 matches 14 bases. V was clipped by 3 bases and J by 2 bases; unmatched bases: 0. There are 17 residues in the CDR3. Germline assignment: CDR1 SGHAT and CDR2 FQNNGV. The CDR3 DNA reads TGTGCCAGCAGCTTGACTAGCGGGGGGGCTGGGGCCAACGTCCTGACTTTC. Its protein is CASSLTSGGAGANVLTF.

The chain joins TRBV30 to TRBJ1-1, with 7 bases identical to TRBD1. Per germline, CDR1 GTSNPN and CDR2 SVGIG (reference sequence). V lost 4 bases to trimming and J lost 4 bases; unmatched junction nucleotides: 12. This CDR3 contains 15 residues. The CDR3 sequence: CAWKLTGTLSTEAFF. CDR3 DNA sequence: TGTGCCTGGAAATTGACAGGGACGTTGAGCACTGAAGCTTTCTTT.

The chain uses TRBV11-2 and TRBJ2-1, with no clear D. Trimming stripped 5 bases from V and 0 bases from J, with 11 bases between. Germline-derived CDR1 and CDR2 are SGHAT and FQNNGV. CDR3 length: 15 residues. CDR3 region: CASSPTRSSYNEQFF. For the CDR3, the DNA is TGTGCCAGCAGCCCTACGCGGAGCTCCTACAATGAGCAGTTCTTC.

The CDR3 DNA follows: TGCGCCAGCAGCTCGGGACTAGCGGGATACAATGAGCAGTTCTTC. As protein: CASSSGLAGYNEQFF. The chain recombines TRBV5-1 with TRBJ2-1; TRBD2 matches at 13 bases. Per germline, CDR1 SGHRS and CDR2 YFSETQ. The CDR3 totals 15 residues. V lost 3 bases and J lost 4; bases outside the gene matches: 1.

V gene TRBV7-9 combines with J gene TRBJ2-2; 9 bases are a match to TRBD2. Germline CDR1 reads SEHNR; CDR2 reads FQNEAQ (reference sequence). Losses at the gene ends were 5 bases for V and 7 bases for J; bases not matched to a gene: 11. This CDR3 has 16 residues. DNA of the CDR3: TGTGCCAGCAGCGCCCCGGCGGGGGGGCCGGACGGGGAGCTGTTTTTT. This encodes CASSAPAGGPDGELFF.

J is TRBJ1-2 and V is TRBV19; TRBD1 matches 8 bases. Losses at the gene ends were 3 bases for V and 5 bases for J; bases not matched to a gene: 8. CDR3 size: 15 residues. Germline loops: CDR1 LNHDA, CDR2 SQIVND (reference sequence). The CDR3 DNA sequence: TGTGCCAGTAGTATGGCGGCAGGGGGCCAATATGGCTACACCTTC. This gives the protein CASSMAAGGQYGYTF.

The rearrangement uses TRBV28 and TRBJ1-1; D might be TRBD1 (6 bases). This CDR3 has 12 amino acids. V was pared by 7 bases and J by 8 bases, with 14 bases between. Per germline, CDR1 MDHEN and CDR2 SYDVKM. In DNA, the CDR3 is TGTGCCAGCACCCTAGGTACAGGGGAAGCTTTCTTT. Translation: CASTLGTGEAFF.

The chain carries TRBV6-6 and TRBJ2-7, with 12 bases lining up with TRBD2. After removal of 5 bases from V and 4 bases from J, the junction contained 3 bases not matched to a gene. The V gene's germline CDR1 is MNHNY and CDR2 SVGAGI (reference sequence). CDR3 length: 14 residues. The CDR3 DNA reads as TGTGCCAGCAGTCGGACTAGCGGGGAGTACGAGCAGTACTTC. Amino acid sequence: CASSRTSGEYEQYF.

V usage is TRBV5-1 and J usage is TRBJ1-1; D is unclear. Germline V gene lookup returns CDR1 SGHRS and CDR2 YFSETQ. V was cut by 1 base and J by 1 base, with 8 bases left in between. CDR3 length: 14 amino acids. The CDR3 DNA reads as TGCGCCAGCAGCTTGACGGCAGGGAACACTGAAGCTTTCTTT. It translates to CASSLTAGNTEAFF.

The rearrangement joins TRBV7-6 to TRBJ2-2; 7 bases fit TRBD1. The CDR3 sequence is 18 residues long. Germline CDR1 is SGHVS and CDR2 is FNYEAQ. Trimming took 5 bases from V and 0 from J; bases not matched to a gene: 12. The CDR3 is CASSKGVSGQPNTGELFF. The CDR3 bases are TGTGCCAGCAGCAAAGGAGTATCGGGACAGCCGAACACCGGGGAGCTGTTTTTT.

The V call is TRBV27, the J call TRBJ2-5; 9 nucleotides line up with TRBD1. Looked up from germline, CDR1 is MNHEY and CDR2 is SMNVEV (reference sequence). The ends lost 5 bases at V and 9 bases at J; junction bases unmatched: 16. The CDR3 totals 16 residues. CDR3 loop: CASSASGTGRYVAQYF. CDR3 sequence (DNA): TGTGCCAGCAGTGCCTCCGGGACAGGGCGGTATGTGGCCCAGTACTTC.

The J gene is TRBJ1-2, the V gene TRBV6-2 or TRBV6-3; TRBD1 matches 7 bases. V lost 3 bases and J lost 8; bases outside the gene matches: 6. The CDR3 has 13 residues. Germline assignment: CDR1 MNHEY and CDR2 SVGEGT. CDR3 DNA sequence: TGTGCCAGCAGTTATAAAGACAGGGAAGGCTACACCTTC. This codes for CASSYKDREGYTF.

This sequence joins TRBV6-1 and TRBJ2-5, with 10 bases lining up with TRBD2. CDR1 is MNHNS and CDR2 is SASEGT in the germline V gene. The J segment lost 5 bases and the V segment lost 4 bases, leaving 10 bases of the junction unmatched. The CDR3 runs to 16 residues. The CDR3 DNA sequence: TGTGCCAGCAGTGTGACTAGCGGGCACGCGGGGGAGACCCAGTACTTC. Translating gives CASSVTSGHAGETQYF.

This clone has a handful of counts. The chain is built from TRBV10-3 and TRBJ1-1, with 11 bases lining up with TRBD1. Germline assignment: CDR1 ENHRY and CDR2 SYGVKD. The trim removed 5 bases at V and 4 bases at J, leaving 6 bases unmatched. The CDR3 extends over 15 amino acids. CDR3 loop: CAISLPGQGVTEAFF. The CDR3 DNA reads as TGTGCCATCAGTTTGCCGGGACAGGGGGTCACTGAAGCTTTCTTT.